This T cell receptor (beta chain) was obtained from a study of T cells after yellow fever vaccination. The CDR3 is 15 residues long. Looked up from germline, CDR1 is SNHLY and CDR2 is FYNNEI. After removal of 7 bases from V and 4 bases from J, the junction contained 8 bases not matched to a gene. This clonotype was observed a handful of times. No antigen is known for it. Study-wide results and caveats: Contamination by abundant bulk-population clonotypes could be present in FACS-sorted repertoires. Subsequent to the booster, the majority of primary-vaccination clones reappeared (around 96% CD4, approximately 90% CD8). Weaker, the secondary response peaked sooner, at day 5 versus 15.

TCR cDNA, made by 5'RACE template switching, carried an added universal primer site and UMIs. TCRdb re-called the 5' RACE reads with MiXCR, one entry per CDR3 protein. The sample holds 300,000 to 400,000 distinct CDR3 sequences, around an eighth seen once. The specimen comprised CD4+ T cells sorted from PBMCs, sampled 15 days after the yellow fever booster vaccination. This TCR derives from a man aged 18 to 35 who received the YFV17D yellow fever vaccine. This chain connects TRBV2 to TRBJ2-2; TRBD1 matches at 8 bases. The CDR3 region is CASTVGQGGTGELFF. Here the CDR3 DNA reads TGTGCCAGCACCGTCGGACAGGGCGGCACCGGGGAGCTGTTTTTT.